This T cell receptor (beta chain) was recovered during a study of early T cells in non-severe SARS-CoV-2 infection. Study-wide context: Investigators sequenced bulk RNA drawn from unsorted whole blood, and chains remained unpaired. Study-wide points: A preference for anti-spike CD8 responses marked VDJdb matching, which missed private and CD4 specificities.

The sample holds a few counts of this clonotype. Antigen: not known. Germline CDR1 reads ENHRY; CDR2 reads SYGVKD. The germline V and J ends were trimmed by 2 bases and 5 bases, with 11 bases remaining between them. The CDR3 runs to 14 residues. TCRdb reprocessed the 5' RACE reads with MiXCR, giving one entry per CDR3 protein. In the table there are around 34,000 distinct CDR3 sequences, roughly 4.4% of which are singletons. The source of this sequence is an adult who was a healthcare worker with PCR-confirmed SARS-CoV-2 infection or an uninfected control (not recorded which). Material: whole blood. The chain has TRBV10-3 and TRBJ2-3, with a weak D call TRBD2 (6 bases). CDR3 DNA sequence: TGTGCCATCAGTGAGCTAAATAGCGGAGATACGCAGTATTTT. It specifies CAISELNSGDTQYF.